This T cell receptor beta chain came from a study of cytomegalovirus exposure and HLA in healthy donors. Study-wide background: Findings of an earlier analysis included about 120 million unique TCR beta sequences from some 190 million T cells.

Germline V gives CDR1 SEHNR, CDR2 FQNEAQ (reference sequence). This CDR3 is 19 amino acids long. V dropped 6 bases and J dropped 7; count of bases not matched to a gene: 17. Primers for the PCR totalled 60 Vbeta and 13 Jbeta. The repertoire was sequenced with immunoSEQ multiplex PCR; TCRdb's copy has only in-frame clones and lacks some. The sample yields around 110,000 clones, around 81% seen once. Of note for this clone: The antigen is undetermined.

Study-wide points: Altogether, 150 to 200 TCR beta chains were recorded as cytomegalovirus-associated. Most TCR sequences proved rare, with some public TCRs found in many donors. Sequences of the TCR beta chain were said to predict the HLA-A and HLA-B alleles of most subjects accurately.

This sequence originates from a woman in her 30s in good health and CMV-seronegative. The gene calls are TRBV7-9 and TRBJ2-1; TRBD2 matches 14 bases. Material for sequencing was PBMCs. This chain's CDR3 is CASSPPQTGTSGSPNEQFF. CDR3 sequence (DNA): TGTGCCAGCAGTCCGCCGCAAACCGGGACTAGCGGGAGTCCTAATGAGCAGTTCTTC.